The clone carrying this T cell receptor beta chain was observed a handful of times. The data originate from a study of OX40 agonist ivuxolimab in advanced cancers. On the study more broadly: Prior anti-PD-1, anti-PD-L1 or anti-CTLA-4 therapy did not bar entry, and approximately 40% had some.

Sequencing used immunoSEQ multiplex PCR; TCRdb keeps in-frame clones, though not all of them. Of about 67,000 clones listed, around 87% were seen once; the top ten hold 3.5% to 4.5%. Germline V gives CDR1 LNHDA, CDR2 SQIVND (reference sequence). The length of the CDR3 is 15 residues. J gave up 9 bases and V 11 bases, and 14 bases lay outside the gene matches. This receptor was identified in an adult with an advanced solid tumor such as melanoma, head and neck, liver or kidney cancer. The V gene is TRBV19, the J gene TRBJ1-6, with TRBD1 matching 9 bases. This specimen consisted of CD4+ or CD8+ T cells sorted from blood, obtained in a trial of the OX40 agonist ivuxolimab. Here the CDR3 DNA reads TGTGCCTCCCAGAAACCGGGACAGGGAGGTTCACCCCTCCACTTT. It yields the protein CASQKPGQGGSPLHF.